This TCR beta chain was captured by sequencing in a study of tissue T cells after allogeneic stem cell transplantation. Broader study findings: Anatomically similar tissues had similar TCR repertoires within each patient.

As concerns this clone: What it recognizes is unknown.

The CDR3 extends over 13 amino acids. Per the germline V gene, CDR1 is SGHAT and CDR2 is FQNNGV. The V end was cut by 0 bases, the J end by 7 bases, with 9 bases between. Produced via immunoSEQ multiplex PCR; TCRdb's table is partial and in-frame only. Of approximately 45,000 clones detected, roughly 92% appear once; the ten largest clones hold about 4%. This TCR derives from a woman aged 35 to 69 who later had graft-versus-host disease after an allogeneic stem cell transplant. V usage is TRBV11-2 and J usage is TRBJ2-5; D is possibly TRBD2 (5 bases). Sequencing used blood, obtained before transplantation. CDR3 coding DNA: TGTGCCAGCAGCTTAGACAGGAGGACGACCCAGTACTTC. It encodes CASSLDRRTTQYF.